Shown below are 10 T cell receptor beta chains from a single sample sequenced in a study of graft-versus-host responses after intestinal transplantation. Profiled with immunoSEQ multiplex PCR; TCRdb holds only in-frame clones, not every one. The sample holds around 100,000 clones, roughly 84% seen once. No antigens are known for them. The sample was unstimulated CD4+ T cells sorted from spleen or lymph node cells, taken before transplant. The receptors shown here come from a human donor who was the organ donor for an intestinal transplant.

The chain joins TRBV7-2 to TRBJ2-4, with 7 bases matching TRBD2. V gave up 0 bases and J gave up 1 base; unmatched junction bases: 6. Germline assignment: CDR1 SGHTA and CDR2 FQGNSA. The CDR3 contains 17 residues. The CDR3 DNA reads TGTGCCAGCAGCTTAGCTTGGGAGGGAGCCGCCAAAAACATTCAGTACTTC. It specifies CASSLAWEGAAKNIQYF.

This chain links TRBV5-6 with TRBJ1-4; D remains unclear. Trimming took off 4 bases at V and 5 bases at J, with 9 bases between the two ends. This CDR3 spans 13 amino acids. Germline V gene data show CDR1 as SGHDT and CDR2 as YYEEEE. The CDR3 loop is CASSRTLNEKLFF. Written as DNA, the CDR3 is TGTGCCAGCAGCCGGACCTTAAATGAAAAACTGTTTTTT.

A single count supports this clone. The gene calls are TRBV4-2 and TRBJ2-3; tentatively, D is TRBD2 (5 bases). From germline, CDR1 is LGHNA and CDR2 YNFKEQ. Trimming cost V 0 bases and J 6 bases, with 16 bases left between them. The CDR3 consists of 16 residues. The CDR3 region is CASSQDSTLAVDTQYF. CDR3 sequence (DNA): TGTGCCAGCAGCCAAGATTCAACGCTAGCTGTGGATACGCAGTATTTT.

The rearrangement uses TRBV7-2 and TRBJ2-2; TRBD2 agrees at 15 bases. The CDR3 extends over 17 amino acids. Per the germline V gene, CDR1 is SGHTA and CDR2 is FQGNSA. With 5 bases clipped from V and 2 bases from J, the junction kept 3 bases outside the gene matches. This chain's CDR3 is CASSRTSGGANTGELFF. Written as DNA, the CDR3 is TGTGCCAGCAGCCGGACTAGCGGGGGGGCCAACACCGGGGAGCTGTTTTTT.

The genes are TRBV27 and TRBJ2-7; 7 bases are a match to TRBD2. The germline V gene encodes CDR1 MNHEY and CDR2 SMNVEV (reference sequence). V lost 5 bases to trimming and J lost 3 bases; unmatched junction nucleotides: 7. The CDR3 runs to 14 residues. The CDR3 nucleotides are TGTGCCAGCAGTCAAGGACTAGGTCTCTACGAGCAGTACTTC. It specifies CASSQGLGLYEQYF.

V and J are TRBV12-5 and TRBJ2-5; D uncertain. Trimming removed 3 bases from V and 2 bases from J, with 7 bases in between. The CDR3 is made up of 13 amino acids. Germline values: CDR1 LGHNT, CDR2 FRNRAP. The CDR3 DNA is TGTGCTAGTGGTTTTGGCAGACAAGAGACCCAGTACTTC. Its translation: CASGFGRQETQYF.

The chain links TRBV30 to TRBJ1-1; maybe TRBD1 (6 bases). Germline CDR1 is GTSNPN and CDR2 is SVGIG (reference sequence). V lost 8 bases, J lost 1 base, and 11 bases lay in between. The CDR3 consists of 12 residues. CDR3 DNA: TGTGCCCTACAGGGTCCGAACACTGAAGCTTTCTTT. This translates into CALQGPNTEAFF.

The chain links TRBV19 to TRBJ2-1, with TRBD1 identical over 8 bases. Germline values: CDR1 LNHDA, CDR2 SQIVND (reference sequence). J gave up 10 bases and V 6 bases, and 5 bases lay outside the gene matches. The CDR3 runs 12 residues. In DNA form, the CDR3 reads TGTGCCAGTAGCAGGGGGCTCTGGGAGCAGTTCTTC. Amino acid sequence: CASSRGLWEQFF.

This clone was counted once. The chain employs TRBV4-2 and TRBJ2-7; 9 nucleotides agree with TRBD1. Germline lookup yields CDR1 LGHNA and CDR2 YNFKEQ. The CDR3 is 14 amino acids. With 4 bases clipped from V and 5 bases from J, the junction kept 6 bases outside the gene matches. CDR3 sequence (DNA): TGTGCCAGCAGCCGGGGACAGGGCGGCCACGAGCAGTACTTC. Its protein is CASSRGQGGHEQYF.

The CDR3 DNA follows: TGTGCCAGCAGCACCGAAGAGACCCAGTACTTC. Translation: CASSTEETQYF. The genes are TRBV5-6 and TRBJ2-5; no reliable D call. Trimming took off 4 bases at V and 3 bases at J, with 4 bases between the two ends. The CDR3 has 11 amino acids. Germline CDR1 is SGHDT and CDR2 is YYEEEE.